What follows describes a single T cell receptor beta chain. Its antigen is currently not known. The sample holds no much larger clone one base away, and base qualities are not on file. This entry is derived from a study of shared clonotypes between healthy human individuals (dated by TCRdb to the early 2020s). Study-level background: The cohort comprised two women and a few men aged 18 to 49 years. For each donor, CD4 naive and CD4 memory were each given three plates, CD8 naive was given two plates, and CD8 memory was given one plate. Leukapheresis yielded between about 0.94 and 9.5 billion PBMCs per donor. Libraries were prepared and TCR repertoires were sequenced by different laboratories using diverse techniques, in order to increase sequencing depth and limit assay-specific biases. The study deeply sequenced blood TCR repertoires of five healthy adults to estimate repertoire size and the extent of clonotype sharing between individuals.

For the CD8 naive samples, CD45RO-negative cells were positively selected for CCR7, yielding a CD45RA+CCR7+ population from which TemRA cells were excluded. Healthy HIV-negative adults with no recently reported acute infections or vaccinations were included as donors. All donors were Caucasian adults living in Nashville, Tennessee, USA. Blood was obtained by leukapheresis, after which PBMCs were separated by Ficoll-Histopaque density gradient centrifugation and cryopreserved in liquid nitrogen vapor phase. Purity and quantity of every magnetically sorted T cell population were checked by analytical flow cytometry. Genomic DNA was isolated from every sorted fraction and measured by UV absorbance on a Nanodrop 2000c. Broader findings and caveats from the paper: Only blood was sampled, and tissue TCR repertoires likely differ from those in blood. Incomplete sequencing was indicated by rarefaction of sorted-subset datasets, despite the large sequencing depth. Based on pairwise subsampling, the degree of clonotype sharing among donors was expected to be affected by sequencing depth. Across several donors, approximately 4.9% of naive CD4, roughly 3.3% of naive CD8, around 2.1% of memory CD4, and 0.3% to 0.45% of memory CD8 clonotypes were shared. Naive subsets generally had larger estimated clonotype richness than memory subsets. Compared with non-shared clonotypes, the clonotypes found in all four sorted-subset donors had higher generation probabilities. Because the study included a small number of donors, the genetic and exposure-history diversity represented was limited.

Using the deep immunoSEQ assay, TCR CDR3 regions were amplified from genomic DNA by multiplex PCR. Extracted genomic DNA from each cell subset was spread evenly across all wells of several immunoSEQ 96-well plates, with each plate serving as a replicate. For sorted subsets, around 0.2 ug genomic DNA, equal to about 30,000 T cell genomes, was loaded into each replicate PCR. Purified libraries were quantified with a Qubit 3.0 fluorometer, sized on a Bioanalyzer 2100, and re-quantified with the KAPA Library Quantification kit. Each immunoSEQ 96-well plate was sequenced on its own single-read 150-cycle Illumina NextSeq 550 flow cell. The study's processing was this. Because the immunoSEQ output held only junctional sequences and lacked quality scores, the filtering could not match the filtering applied to full-length reads. To assign V/J genes and CDR3, sequences were annotated against IMGT germline references using PyIR, a Python wrapper for IgBLAST v1.9. Reads with weak V/J assignments (E-value above 1e-6), missing CDR3, stop codons, out-of-frame junctions, or ambiguous translated residues were removed. V3J clonotypes were defined as sequences sharing the same inferred V gene, J gene, and CDR3 amino acid sequence. Percentage overlap between repertoires was calculated by dividing the number of shared unique clonotypes by the size of the smaller repertoire. RTK rarefaction, the Chao1 estimator, and Recon v2.1 estimates of unobserved clonotypes were used to assess repertoire richness. Generation probabilities were computed with OLGA for all TCRbeta clonotypes obtained by the gDNA method from a few donors. Held by TCRdb, this immuneACCESS table contains in-frame sequences only and omits some clones. Under half of the omission traces to an unresolved V gene where checked; the cause of the rest is unknown. The DNA was the basis for D and trimming; V, J and clone size are from that table. This sample gives approximately 1.9 million clones in total; over 85% of them show up just once. More than 1.5% of the sample rests with the top ten.

The CDR3, from cysteine to phenylalanine, totals 16 residues. Only the CDR3 DNA stays, 48 bases, in frame from base 1. Relative to germline, V is missing 1 base and J is missing 7 bases, with 10 bases of the junction outside any gene match. The germline V gene yields MGHRA for CDR1 and YSYEKL for CDR2. In this chain, TRBV4-1 is recombined with TRBJ2-5; TRBD1 aligns with 9 central bases. The source material was naive CD8+ T cells from PBMCs. The cell subset or site label, read with the paper, signifies: CD45RA+CCR7+. The clonotype was recovered from a man younger than 35 in good health. Some clones in this sample may be carry-over from other donors' samples. The CDR3 has the sequence CASSQVGTGPSGTQYF. The DNA sequence is TGCGCCAGCAGCCAAGTCGGGACAGGGCCCTCTGGGACCCAGTACTTC.